This TCR beta chain came from a study of Ad26.COV2.S vaccination and SARS-CoV-2 variants. Study information: In the study, Ad26.COV2.S was injected intramuscularly once, or twice 56 days apart.

Sequenced by immunoSEQ multiplex PCR; TCRdb stores in-frame clones only, minus some. The sample shows fewer than 500,000 clones, roughly 89% of them seen only once. Germline-derived CDR1 and CDR2 are SGHTA and FQGNSA. The V gene lost 2 bases and the J gene lost 9 bases, with 26 bases spanning the gap. This CDR3 region has 18 residues. The treatment denotes: about 20 received Ad26.COV2.S at low or high dose, single or two shots; roughly 5 received placebo; per-sample allocation not given. After the first vaccine or placebo injection, samples were drawn on day 63. Spike of the Wuhan-strain SARS-CoV-2 was expressed by an Ad26 vector, which formed the vaccine. General observations from the study: It is possible that the TCR breadth and depth analyses underestimated the total T cell responses.

Notes on this clone: Its antigen is not identified.

The clonotype was recovered from a person aged 18-65 years who received the Ad26.COV2.S COVID-19 vaccine or a placebo. This sequence joins TRBV7-2 and TRBJ2-1; D gene uncertain. The starting material was peripheral blood, obtained in a trial of Ad26.COV2.S vaccine versus placebo. Here the CDR3 DNA reads TGTGCCAGCAGCTTAAAAGGGCCAGTAACAAGTCAGAGAGGTGAGCAGTTCTTC. Its translation is CASSLKGPVTSQRGEQFF. The full variable domain, rest sourced from reference TRBV7-2 and TRBJ2-1, is GAGVSQSPSNKVTEKGKDVELRCDPISGHTALYWYRQSLGQGLEFLIYFQGNSAPDKSGLPSDRFSAERTGGSVSTLTIQRTQQEDSAVYLCASSLKGPVTSQRGEQFFGPGTRLTVL.